A selection of T cell receptor beta chains follows, all from one sample in a study of immune evolution from preneoplasia to lung adenocarcinoma. The repertoire was sequenced with immunoSEQ multiplex PCR; TCRdb's copy has only in-frame clones and lacks some. This sample has about 26,000 clones, with approximately 74% found just once. What was sequenced was FFPE invasive lung adenocarcinoma tissue. The source of these receptors is a person between 60 and 70 years old with invasive lung adenocarcinoma. Some clones in this sample may be carry-over from other donors' samples. CDR3s include the opening cysteine and the closing phenylalanine or tryptophan. D genes are given only for firm matches. A row's size may be missing; if present it is once, few, many or a size class.

>TRBV5-1|TRBJ2-2|-|-
CASTPALVYTGELFF
TGCGCCAGCACCCCTGCGTTGGTGTACACCGGGGAGCTGTTTTTT
>TRBV28|TRBJ2-7|-|-
CASSASGDYSYEQYF
TGTGCCAGCAGTGCCTCAGGGGACTACTCCTACGAGCAGTACTTC
>TRBV5-1|TRBJ1-1|-|-
CASKTDPNTEAFF
TGCGCCAGCAAGACGGATCCGAACACTGAAGCTTTCTTT
>TRBV7-2|TRBJ2-1|-|TRBD2
CASSPDPGGNEQFF
TGTGCCAGCAGCCCAGACCCGGGGGGGAATGAGCAGTTCTTC
>TRBV29-1|TRBJ2-1|-|-
CSVDGRTGSSYNEQFF
TGCAGCGTTGATGGGAGAACCGGGAGTTCCTACAATGAGCAGTTCTTC
>TRBV4-2|TRBJ1-1|medium-sized|-
CASSQEGRGVRPEAFF
TGTGCCAGCAGCCAAGAGGGCAGGGGTGTTCGTCCTGAAGCTTTCTTT
>TRBV5-1|TRBJ2-2|-|-
CASSYNPTETGELFF
TGCGCCAGCAGCTATAATCCGACGGAAACCGGGGAGCTGTTTTTT
>TRBV29-1|TRBJ2-1|-|TRBD2
CSVHGLDRQFF
TGCAGCGTGCACGGACTAGACCGGCAGTTCTTC
>TRBV7-2|TRBJ1-2|few|-
CASSLRIGTNYGYTF
TGTGCCAGCAGCTTACGGATAGGTACTAACTATGGCTACACCTTC
>TRBV4-1|TRBJ2-1|-|TRBD2
CASSQLGVAGGQGNEQFF
TGCGCCAGCAGCCAACTAGGGGTAGCGGGAGGGCAGGGGAATGAGCAGTTCTTC
>TRBV29-1|TRBJ2-5|once|TRBD1
CSVQGAETQYF
TGCAGCGTACAGGGGGCCGAGACCCAGTACTTC
>TRBV19|TRBJ1-4|-|-
CASSIRRSATNEKLFF
TGTGCCAGTAGTATCAGACGCAGTGCAACTAATGAAAAACTGTTTTTT
>TRBV5-6|TRBJ2-3|few|-
CASSPPGDGTDTQYF
TGTGCCAGCAGCCCGCCGGGGGACGGCACAGATACGCAGTATTTT
>TRBV15|TRBJ2-3|-|-
CATSQSGSSTDTQYF
TGTGCCACCAGCCAGAGCGGGTCTAGCACAGATACGCAGTATTTT
>TRBV5-1|TRBJ1-1|-|-
CASSSGLEGPFF
TGCGCCAGCAGCTCGGGGCTTGAGGGCCCTTTCTTT
>TRBV6-4|TRBJ1-1|-|-
CASSPGGQIAEAFF
TGTGCCAGCAGCCCAGGTGGGCAGATAGCTGAAGCTTTCTTT
>TRBV13|TRBJ2-2|-|-
CASSLRGASNTGELFF
TGTGCCAGCAGCTTACGTGGAGCGTCGAACACCGGGGAGCTGTTTTTT
>TRBV28|TRBJ1-2|-|TRBD1
CASSLSQGAGYTF
TGTGCCAGCAGTTTATCACAGGGGGCTGGCTACACCTTC
>TRBV5-1|TRBJ2-5|-|-
CASSLTTPLKETQYF
TGCGCCAGCAGCTTGACGACTCCTCTAAAAGAGACCCAGTACTTC
>TRBV18|TRBJ2-7|-|TRBD2
CASSSGLANSGGEQYF
TGTGCCAGCTCATCGGGACTAGCGAATTCAGGTGGCGAGCAGTACTTC
>TRBV4-1|TRBJ1-2|-|TRBD1
CASSLTGVDYGYTF
TGCGCCAGCAGCCTTACAGGGGTGGACTATGGCTACACCTTC
>TRBV19|TRBJ1-1|-|-
CASSMTVSMNTEAFF
TGTGCCAGTAGTATGACGGTCTCCATGAACACTGAAGCTTTCTTT
>TRBV6-1|TRBJ1-3|medium-sized|TRBD1
CASSDSGTGNTIYF
TGTGCCAGCAGTGATAGTGGGACAGGGAACACCATATATTTT
>TRBV9|TRBJ2-3|-|-
CASSTPPGAQYF
TGTGCCAGCAGCACGCCCCCTGGGGCGCAGTATTTT
>TRBV10-1|TRBJ2-3|-|-
CASSEYGRPPDTQYF
TGCGCCAGCAGTGAGTATGGGAGGCCCCCAGATACGCAGTATTTT
>TRBV7-2|TRBJ1-1|-|-
CASSLVGPGSMNTEAFF
TGTGCCAGCAGCTTAGTTGGGCCCGGAAGCATGAACACTGAAGCTTTCTTT
>TRBV7-6|TRBJ2-5|-|-
CASSLVAAAPETQYF
TGTGCCAGCAGCTTAGTTGCAGCAGCTCCTGAGACCCAGTACTTC
>TRBV19|TRBJ1-4|-|-
CASSVFHGTNEKLFF
TGTGCCAGTAGTGTCTTTCATGGGACTAATGAAAAACTGTTTTTT
>TRBV2|TRBJ2-4|-|TRBD1
CASREGLERTGQKGVAKNIQYF
TGTGCCAGCAGAGAAGGTTTGGAACGGACAGGGCAAAAAGGGGTGGCCAAAAACATTCAGTACTTC
>TRBV18|TRBJ1-4|-|-
CASSPNEKLFF
TGTGCCAGCTCACCTAATGAAAAACTGTTTTTT
>TRBV19|TRBJ2-2|-|TRBD1
CASSLRGRGNTGELFF
TGTGCCAGTAGTCTCAGGGGGCGAGGGAACACCGGGGAGCTGTTTTTT
>TRBV6-5|TRBJ1-5|-|-
CASSIGNQPQHF
TGTGCCAGCAGCATAGGTAATCAGCCCCAGCATTTT
>TRBV6-4|TRBJ2-3|-|TRBD2
CASSDGRETDTQYF
TGTGCCAGCAGTGACGGGCGGGAGACAGATACGCAGTATTTT
>TRBV7-9|TRBJ2-3|-|-
CASSFRAVADTQYF
TGTGCCAGCAGCTTTAGGGCGGTGGCAGATACGCAGTATTTT
>TRBV6-5|TRBJ2-7|-|-
CASPARGASDEQYF
TGTGCCAGCCCGGCCCGGGGCGCTTCGGACGAGCAGTACTTC
>TRBV18|TRBJ1-2|-|-
CASSPALEGGYTF
TGTGCCAGCTCACCGGCATTAGAGGGTGGCTACACCTTC
>TRBV11-3|TRBJ2-1|once|-
CASSFGVNSYNEQFF
TGTGCCAGCAGCTTCGGCGTAAACTCCTACAATGAGCAGTTCTTC
>TRBV6-6|TRBJ2-1|-|-
CASSPSSGNEQFF
TGTGCCAGCAGCCCCTCCTCCGGGAATGAGCAGTTCTTC
>TRBV5-5|TRBJ2-2|-|TRBD1
CASSFRTGGANTGELFF
TGTGCCAGCAGCTTTCGGACAGGGGGCGCGAACACCGGGGAGCTGTTTTTT
>TRBV5-8|TRBJ2-5|-|-
CASSLEGFGTGKQETQYF
TGTGCCAGCAGCTTGGAAGGGTTCGGGACTGGAAAACAAGAGACCCAGTACTTC
>TRBV29-1|TRBJ2-5|-|-
CSARDSYMAQYF
TGCAGCGCGAGGGACTCCTACATGGCCCAGTACTTC
>TRBV28|TRBJ2-1|-|TRBD2
CASRVGSGRAYNEQFF
TGTGCCAGCAGAGTGGGTAGCGGGAGGGCCTACAATGAGCAGTTCTTC
>TRBV2|TRBJ2-7|-|-
CAIRDDSYEQYF
TGTGCCATCAGGGACGACTCCTACGAGCAGTACTTC
>TRBV7-8|TRBJ2-3|-|TRBD2
CASSLEAGTRGQYF
TGTGCCAGCAGCTTAGAAGCCGGGACTAGGGGGCAGTATTTT
>TRBV10-3|TRBJ2-6|-|TRBD2
CAISDIAGTLSGANVLTF
TGTGCCATCAGTGACATAGCGGGTACCCTCTCTGGGGCCAACGTCCTGACTTTC
>TRBV28|TRBJ1-2|-|-
CASSSHGVGNYGYTF
TGTGCCAGCAGTTCCCACGGGGTCGGTAACTATGGCTACACCTTC
>TRBV6-5|TRBJ2-3|-|-
CASSSMSWGDTQYF
TGTGCCAGCAGCTCGATGTCGTGGGGGGATACGCAGTATTTT
>TRBV9|TRBJ2-2|-|TRBD2
CASSVLAGGTTGELFF
TGTGCCAGCAGCGTACTAGCGGGAGGGACCACCGGGGAGCTGTTTTTT
>TRBV7-8|TRBJ1-5|-|-
CASSRPGQPQHF
TGTGCCAGCAGCCGACCGGGTCAGCCCCAGCATTTT
>TRBV7-2|TRBJ2-7|-|-
CASSLVGQGANF
-
>TRBV7-9|TRBJ2-1|-|TRBD2
CASSPGLAGYDEQFF
TGTGCCAGCAGCCCGGGACTAGCGGGATACGATGAGCAGTTCTTC
>TRBV19|TRBJ1-4|-|TRBD1
CASSIGQGEKLFF
TGTGCCAGTAGTATCGGACAGGGTGAAAAACTGTTTTTT
>TRBV5-4|TRBJ2-7|few|TRBD2
CASSFLAGNRYEQYF
TGTGCCAGCAGCTTCTTAGCGGGAAACCGCTACGAGCAGTACTTC
>TRBV6-5|TRBJ1-5|-|-
CASTPGIGQPQHF
TGTGCCAGCACCCCAGGTATCGGTCAGCCCCAGCATTTT
>TRBV6-1|TRBJ2-7|-|-
CASSAERALRYEQYF
TGTGCCAGCAGCGCAGAAAGGGCGCTGCGCTACGAGCAGTACTTC
>TRBV7-2|TRBJ1-1|-|-
CASSLKRGSTEAFF
TGTGCCAGCAGCTTGAAGAGGGGGAGCACTGAAGCTTTCTTT
>TRBV19|TRBJ1-1|-|-
CASSIRAARYMNTEAFF
TGTGCCAGTAGTATCAGGGCAGCGCGCTACATGAACACTGAAGCTTTCTTT